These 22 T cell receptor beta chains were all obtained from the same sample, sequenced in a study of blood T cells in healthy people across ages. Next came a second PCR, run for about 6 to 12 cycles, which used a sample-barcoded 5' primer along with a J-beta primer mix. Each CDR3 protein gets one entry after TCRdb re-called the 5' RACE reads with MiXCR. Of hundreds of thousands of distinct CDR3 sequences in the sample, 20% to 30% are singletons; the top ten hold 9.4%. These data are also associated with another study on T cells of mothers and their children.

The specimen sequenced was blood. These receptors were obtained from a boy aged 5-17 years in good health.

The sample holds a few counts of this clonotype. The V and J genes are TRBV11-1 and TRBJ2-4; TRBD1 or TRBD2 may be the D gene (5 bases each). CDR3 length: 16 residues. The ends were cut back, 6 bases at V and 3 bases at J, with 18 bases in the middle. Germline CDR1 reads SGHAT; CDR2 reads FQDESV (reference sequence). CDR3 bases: TGTGCCAGCAGGAGTCGGGGCGAGCAGGACAAAAACATTCAGTACTTC. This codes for CASRSRGEQDKNIQYF.

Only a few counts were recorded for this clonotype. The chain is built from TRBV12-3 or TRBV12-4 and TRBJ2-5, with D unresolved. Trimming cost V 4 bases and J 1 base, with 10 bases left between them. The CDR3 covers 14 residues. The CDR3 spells CASSSAPGQETQYF. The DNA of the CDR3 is TGTGCCAGCAGTTCAGCGCCAGGCCAAGAGACCCAGTACTTC.

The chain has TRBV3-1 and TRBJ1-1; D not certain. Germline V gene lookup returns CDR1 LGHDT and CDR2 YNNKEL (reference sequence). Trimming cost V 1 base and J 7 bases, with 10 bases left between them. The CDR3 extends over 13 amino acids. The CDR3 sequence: CASSQVGGSEAFF. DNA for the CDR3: TGTGCCAGCAGCCAAGTGGGCGGGAGTGAAGCTTTCTTT.

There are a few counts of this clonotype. Here the CDR3 reads CASSMASGSFDEQFF. CDR3 sequence (DNA): TGTGCCAGCAGTATGGCTAGCGGGAGTTTCGATGAGCAGTTCTTC. The chain employs TRBV6-2 or TRBV6-3 and TRBJ2-1, with TRBD2 matching 10 bases. V shed 5 bases and J 8 bases; nucleotides not matched to a gene: 9. The CDR3 totals 15 residues. Germline lookup yields CDR1 MNHEY and CDR2 SVGEGT.

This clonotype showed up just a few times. The CDR3 bases are TGTGCCAGCAGCTTAGGGCCCTCGGGACAGCCTGTGGAGCAGTACTTC. This sequence encodes CASSLGPSGQPVEQYF. The J gene is TRBJ2-7, the V gene TRBV11-2; 7 positions agree with TRBD1. Germline loops: CDR1 SGHAT, CDR2 FQNNGV. The CDR3 loop spans 16 amino acids. V trimming: 1 base; J trimming: 7 bases; junction bases outside the gene matches: 13.

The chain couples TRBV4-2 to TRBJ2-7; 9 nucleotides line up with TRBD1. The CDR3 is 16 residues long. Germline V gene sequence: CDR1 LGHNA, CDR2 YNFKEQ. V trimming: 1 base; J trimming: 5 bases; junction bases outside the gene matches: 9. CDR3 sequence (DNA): TGTGCCAGCAGCCAAGTGTCCGGACAGGGGATCCACGAGCAGTACTTC. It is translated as CASSQVSGQGIHEQYF.

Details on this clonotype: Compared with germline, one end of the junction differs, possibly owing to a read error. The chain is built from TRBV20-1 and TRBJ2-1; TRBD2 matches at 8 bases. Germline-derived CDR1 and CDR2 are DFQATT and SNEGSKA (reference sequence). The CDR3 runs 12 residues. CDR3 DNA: TGCAGTGCTAGAGGATCCGGGACTAGTTCACTCTTC. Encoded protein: CSARGSGTSSLF.

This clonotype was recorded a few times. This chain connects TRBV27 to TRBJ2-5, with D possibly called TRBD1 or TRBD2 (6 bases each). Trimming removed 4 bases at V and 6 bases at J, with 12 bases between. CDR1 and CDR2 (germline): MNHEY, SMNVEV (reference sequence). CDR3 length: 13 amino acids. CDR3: CASSSWGDKTQYF. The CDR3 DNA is TGTGCCAGCAGTTCCTGGGGGGACAAGACCCAGTACTTC.

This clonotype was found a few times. CDR3 sequence (DNA): TGTGCCAGCAGCCTATCCGGGACAGGGTATGGGGAGCAGTACTTC. This encodes CASSLSGTGYGEQYF. The chain links TRBV5-5 to TRBJ2-7; 9 bases line up with TRBD1. The CDR3 loop spans 15 amino acids. CDR1 is SGHKS and CDR2 is YYEKEE in the germline V gene (reference sequence). V was pared by 4 bases and J by 7 bases, with 12 bases of the junction left unmatched.

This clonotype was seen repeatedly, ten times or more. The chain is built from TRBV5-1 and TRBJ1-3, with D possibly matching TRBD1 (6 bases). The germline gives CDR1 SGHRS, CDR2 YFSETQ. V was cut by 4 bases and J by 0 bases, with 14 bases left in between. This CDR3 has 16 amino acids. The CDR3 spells CASSPDSQSSGNTIYF. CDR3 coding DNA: TGCGCCAGCAGCCCGGACAGCCAAAGCTCTGGAAACACCATATATTTT.

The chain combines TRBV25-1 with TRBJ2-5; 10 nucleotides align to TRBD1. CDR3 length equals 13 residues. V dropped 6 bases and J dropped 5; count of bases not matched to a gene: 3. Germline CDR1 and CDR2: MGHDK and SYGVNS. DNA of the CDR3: TGTGCCAGCAGGGACAGGGGGAGGGAGACCCAGTACTTC. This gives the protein CASRDRGRETQYF.

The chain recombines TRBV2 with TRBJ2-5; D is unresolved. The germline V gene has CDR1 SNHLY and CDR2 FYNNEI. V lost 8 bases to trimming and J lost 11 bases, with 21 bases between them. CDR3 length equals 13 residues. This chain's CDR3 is CASFEPRSEEQYF. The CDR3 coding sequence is TGTGCCAGCTTCGAACCTAGATCGGAAGAGCAGTACTTC.

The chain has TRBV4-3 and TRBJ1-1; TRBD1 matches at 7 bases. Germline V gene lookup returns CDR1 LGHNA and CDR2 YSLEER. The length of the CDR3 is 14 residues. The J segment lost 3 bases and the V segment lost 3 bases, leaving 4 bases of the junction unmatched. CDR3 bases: TGCGCCAGCAGCCAGAAAGACAGGGACACTGAAGCTTTCTTT. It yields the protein CASSQKDRDTEAFF.

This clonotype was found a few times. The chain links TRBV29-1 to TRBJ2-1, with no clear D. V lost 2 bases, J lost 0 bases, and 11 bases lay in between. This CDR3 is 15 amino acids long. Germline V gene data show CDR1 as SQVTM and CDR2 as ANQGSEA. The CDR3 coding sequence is TGCAGCGTTGAACTGTCGGCGGTCTCCTACAATGAGCAGTTCTTC. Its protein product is CSVELSAVSYNEQFF.

CDR3 loop: CASSPTPRLTYNEQFF. The CDR3 DNA sequence: TGTGCCAGCAGCCCAACTCCCAGACTAACTTACAATGAGCAGTTCTTC. This chain connects TRBV13 to TRBJ2-1; a weak D match, TRBD2 (5 bases). The CDR3 runs 16 residues. CDR1 is PRHDT and CDR2 is FYEKMQ in the germline V gene (reference sequence). V was clipped by 5 bases and J by 4 bases, with 18 bases between them. Full variable domain (outside the CDR3, taken from reference TRBV13 and TRBJ2-1): AAGVIQSPRHLIKEKRETATLKCYPIPRHDTVYWYQQGPGQDPQFLISFYEKMQSDKGSIPDRFSAQQFSDYHSELNMSSLELGDSALYFCASSPTPRLTYNEQFFGPGTRLTVL.

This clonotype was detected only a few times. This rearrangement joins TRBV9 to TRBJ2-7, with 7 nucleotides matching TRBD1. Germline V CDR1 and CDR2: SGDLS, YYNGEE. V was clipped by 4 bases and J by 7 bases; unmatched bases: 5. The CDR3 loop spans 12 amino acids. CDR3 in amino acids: CASSSPDREQYF. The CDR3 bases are TGTGCCAGCAGCTCACCGGACAGGGAGCAGTACTTC. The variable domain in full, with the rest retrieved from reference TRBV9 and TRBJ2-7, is DSGVTQTPKHLITATGQRVTLRCSPRSGDLSVYWYQQSLDQGLQFLIQYYNGEERAKGNILERFSAQQFPDLHSELNLSSLELGDSALYFCASSSPDREQYFGPGTRLTVT.

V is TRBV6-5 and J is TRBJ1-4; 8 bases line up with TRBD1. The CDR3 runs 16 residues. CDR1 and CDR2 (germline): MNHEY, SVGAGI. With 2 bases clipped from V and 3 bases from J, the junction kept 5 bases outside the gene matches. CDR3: CASSYVHRGSNEKLFF. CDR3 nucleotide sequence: TGTGCCAGCAGTTACGTACACAGGGGGTCTAATGAAAAACTGTTTTTT.

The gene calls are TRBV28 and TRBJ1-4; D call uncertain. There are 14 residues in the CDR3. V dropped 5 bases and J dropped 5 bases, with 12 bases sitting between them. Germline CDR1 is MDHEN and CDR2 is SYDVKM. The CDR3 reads CASSTPTVNEKLFF. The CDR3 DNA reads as TGTGCCAGCAGTACACCGACGGTGAATGAAAAACTGTTTTTT.

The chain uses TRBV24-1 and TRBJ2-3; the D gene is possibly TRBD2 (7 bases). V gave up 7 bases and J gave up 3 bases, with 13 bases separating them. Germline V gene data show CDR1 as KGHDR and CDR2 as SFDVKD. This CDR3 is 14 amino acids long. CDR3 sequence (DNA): TGTGCCACCAGGACGGGGGGCATAACAGATACGCAGTATTTT. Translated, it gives CATRTGGITDTQYF.

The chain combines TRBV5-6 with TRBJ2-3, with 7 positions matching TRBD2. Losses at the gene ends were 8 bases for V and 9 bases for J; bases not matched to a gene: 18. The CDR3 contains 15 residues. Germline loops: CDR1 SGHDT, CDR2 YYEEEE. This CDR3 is CASATWASGLGTQYF. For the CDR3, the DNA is TGTGCCAGTGCCACCTGGGCTAGCGGACTAGGGACGCAGTATTTT.

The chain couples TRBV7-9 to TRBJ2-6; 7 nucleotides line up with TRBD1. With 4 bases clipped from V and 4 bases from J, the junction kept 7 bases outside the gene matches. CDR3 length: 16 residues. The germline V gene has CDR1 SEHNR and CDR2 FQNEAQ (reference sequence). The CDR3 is CASSSTGYPGANVLTF. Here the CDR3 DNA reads TGTGCCAGCAGCTCGACAGGGTATCCGGGGGCCAACGTCCTGACTTTC.

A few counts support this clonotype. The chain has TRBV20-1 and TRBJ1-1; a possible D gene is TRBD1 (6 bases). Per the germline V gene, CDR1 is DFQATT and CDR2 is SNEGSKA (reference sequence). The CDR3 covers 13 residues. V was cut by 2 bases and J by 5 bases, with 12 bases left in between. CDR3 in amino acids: CSARYTGNTEAFF. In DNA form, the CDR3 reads TGCAGTGCTAGATACACAGGGAATACTGAAGCTTTCTTT.